This TCR beta chain was recorded in a study of beta chain features in type 1 diabetes. Expressed TCRB transcripts got sequenced, as all isolated RNA was reverse transcribed. Assay: immunoSEQ multiplex PCR; the TCRdb copy retains only in-frame clones and omits some. The table has around 250,000 clones, 27% seen once; the top ten hold under 5%. Comments on this clone: What it binds is unknown. It may be a read error: a sequence one base away is much more abundant.

After removal of 5 bases from V and 3 bases from J, the junction contained 2 bases not matched to a gene. Germline CDR1 SGHAT, CDR2 FQNNGV. This CDR3 comprises 15 residues. Study outcomes and limitations: The VDJ junctions of type 1 diabetes patients carried fewer insertions and more deletions. Shorter TCRB CDR3s, moderately but significantly so, were found in Type 1 diabetes patients in all four CD4+ subsets. Sampled from patients, naive, central memory and Treg TCRB repertoires appeared more similar than those sampled from healthy donors.

Sample: central memory CD4+ T cells from blood. This TCR derives from a man under 40 in good health. The rearrangement links TRBV11-2 to TRBJ2-1; 12 bases are a match to TRBD2. For the CDR3, the DNA is TGTGCCAGCAGCCCGACTAGCGGGGGCTACAATGAGCAGTTCTTC. It yields the protein CASSPTSGGYNEQFF.